This TCR beta chain was sequenced in a study of cytomegalovirus exposure and HLA in healthy donors. General study results and limits: Association of a missense DCLRE1C variant with TCR beta V- and J-gene trimming was reported in a later analysis.

As regards this clone: Its specificity is unknown.

This CDR3 has 15 amino acids. The germline V and J ends were trimmed by 3 bases and 6 bases, with 15 bases remaining between them. Germline CDR1 is SGHRS and CDR2 is YFSETQ. Amplification used 60 Vbeta primers and 13 Jbeta primers. This table comes from immunoSEQ multiplex PCR, and its TCRdb copy is limited to in-frame clones, with some not included. The sample yields more than 150,000 clones, roughly 80% seen once. The specimen sequenced was PBMCs. The V and J genes are TRBV5-1 and TRBJ2-2; tentatively, D is TRBD1 (6 bases). This TCR came from a man between 40 and 49 years old in good health and CMV-seropositive. This CDR3 reads CASSWVGGSAGELFF. In nucleotides, the CDR3 is TGCGCCAGCAGCTGGGTAGGGGGATCGGCCGGGGAGCTGTTTTTT. Full variable domain (rest looked up from reference TRBV5-1 and TRBJ2-2): KAGVTQTPRYLIKTRGQQVTLSCSPISGHRSVSWYQQTPGQGLQFLFEYFSETQRNKGNFPGRFSGRQFSNSRSEMNVSTLELGDSALYLCASSWVGGSAGELFFGEGSRLTVL.